The 4 T cell receptor beta chains reported below all come from one sample, sequenced in a study of blood T cell repertoires in COVID-19. Profiled with immunoSEQ multiplex PCR; TCRdb holds only in-frame clones, not every one. The sample lists 130,000 to 150,000 clones; around 89% were seen once. Sequencing input: PBMCs or T cells enriched from blood (not recorded which). The receptors come from a woman in her twenties or thirties with acute COVID-19.

This rearrangement joins TRBV6-5 to TRBJ1-1; D might be TRBD1 (6 bases). Per the germline V gene, CDR1 is MNHEY and CDR2 is SVGAGI. V shed 7 bases and J shed 5 bases, with 20 bases lying between them. The length of the CDR3 is 15 residues. CDR3 sequence: CASTRQVAGGTEAFF. CDR3 coding DNA: TGTGCCAGCACCAGACAGGTCGCCGGTGGAACTGAAGCTTTCTTT.

This chain joins TRBV19 and TRBJ1-4; 7 bases agree with TRBD1. J gave up 5 bases and V 7 bases, and 4 bases lay outside the gene matches. From germline, CDR1 is LNHDA and CDR2 SQIVND (reference sequence). The CDR3 contains 13 residues. The CDR3 sequence: CASTEQGNEKLFF. CDR3 bases: TGTGCCAGTACAGAACAGGGGAATGAAAAACTGTTTTTT.

The chain is built from TRBV30 and TRBJ2-7, with TRBD1 matching over 8 bases. The germline V gene encodes CDR1 GTSNPN and CDR2 SVGIG (reference sequence). There are 13 residues in the CDR3. V dropped 4 bases and J dropped 7; count of bases not matched to a gene: 9. CDR3 amino acids: CAWTDRGPGEQYF. The CDR3 nucleotides are TGTGCCTGGACCGACAGGGGCCCGGGGGAGCAGTACTTC.

The chain couples TRBV7-2 to TRBJ1-1, with 8 bases fitting TRBD1. Trimming removed 5 bases from V and 2 bases from J; junction bases left unmatched: 4. Germline-derived CDR1 and CDR2 are SGHTA and FQGNSA. The CDR3 extends over 14 amino acids. The CDR3 loop reads CASSIQGVNTEAFF. CDR3 in DNA: TGTGCCAGCAGCATACAGGGGGTCAACACTGAAGCTTTCTTT.